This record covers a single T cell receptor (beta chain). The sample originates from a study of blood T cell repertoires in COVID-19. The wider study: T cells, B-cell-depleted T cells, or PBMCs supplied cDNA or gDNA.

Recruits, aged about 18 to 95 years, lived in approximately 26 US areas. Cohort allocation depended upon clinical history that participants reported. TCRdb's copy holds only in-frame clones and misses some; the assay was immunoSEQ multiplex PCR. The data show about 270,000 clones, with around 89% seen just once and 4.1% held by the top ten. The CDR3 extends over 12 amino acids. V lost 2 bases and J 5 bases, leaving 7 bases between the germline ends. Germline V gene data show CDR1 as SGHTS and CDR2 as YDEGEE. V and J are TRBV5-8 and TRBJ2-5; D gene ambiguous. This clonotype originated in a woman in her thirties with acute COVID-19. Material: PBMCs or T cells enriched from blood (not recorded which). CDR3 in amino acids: CASSLLWETQYF. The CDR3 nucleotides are TGTGCCAGCAGCTTACTCTGGGAGACCCAGTACTTC.